A single sample gave rise to the 20 T cell receptor beta chains below, sequenced in a study of blood T cell repertoires in COVID-19 (dated by TCRdb to about 2020). Libraries were constructed by the immunoSEQ multiplex PCR assay. TCRdb mirrors the immuneACCESS table, restricted to in-frame sequences. Some clones are absent from its copies; in checked studies, under half trace to an unresolved V gene, and the reason for the others is unknown. The sample includes approximately 62,000 clones, with under 85% observed a single time. The ten largest clones add up to approximately 6.8% of the sample. Material: peripheral blood. These TCRs come from a woman in her fifties or sixties with active or convalescent COVID-19.

The genes are TRBV2 and TRBJ1-2; TRBD1 aligns across 9 bases. This CDR3 has 12 amino acids. CDR1 is SNHLY and CDR2 is FYNNEI in the germline V gene. V shed 6 bases, J shed 8 bases, and the junction held 4 bases outside the gene matches. The CDR3 loop reads CASSPTGGGYTF. DNA of the CDR3: TGTGCCAGCAGCCCGACAGGGGGAGGCTACACCTTC. Supplemented by reference TRBV2 and TRBJ1-2, the full variable domain reads EPEVTQTPSHQVTQMGQEVILRCVPISNHLYFYWYRQILGQKVEFLVSFYNNEISEKSEIFDDQFSVERPDGSNFTLKIRSTKLEDSAMYFCASSPTGGGYTFGSGTRLTVV.

This clone was recorded a few times. This rearrangement joins TRBV7-8 to TRBJ2-7; 7 bases map to TRBD1. Germline V gives CDR1 SGHVS, CDR2 FQNEAQ. J was trimmed by 7 bases and V by 1 base; bases with no gene match: 13. The CDR3 is 16 amino acids. The DNA of the CDR3 is TGTGCCAGCAGCTTAGGAGGGGCTAACAGGGGCGGGGAGCAGTACTTC. It codes for CASSLGGANRGGEQYF.

There are a few counts of this clone. V is TRBV21-1 and J is TRBJ1-1; the table calls TRBD1, which could not be checked here. TRBV21-1 is annotated as a pseudogene. The CDR3 extends over 15 amino acids. The CDR3 sequence is CASSKGRQANTEAFF. CDR3 DNA: TGTGCCAGCAGCAAAGGCCGACAGGCCAACACTGAAGCTTTCTTT.

The J gene is TRBJ2-7, the V gene TRBV4-3; 7 bases are a match to TRBD2. Germline V gives CDR1 LGHNA, CDR2 YSLEER. The CDR3 has 15 residues. J was trimmed by 3 bases and V by 4 bases; bases with no gene match: 9. In DNA form, the CDR3 reads TGCGCCAGCAGCCCCGGACTAGGGGAGGGCTACGAGCAGTACTTC. Amino acid sequence: CASSPGLGEGYEQYF.

The chain links TRBV4-3 to TRBJ2-3; TRBD2 matches 10 bases. There are 20 residues in the CDR3. V shed 4 bases and J 1 base; nucleotides not matched to a gene: 17. Germline V gives CDR1 LGHNA, CDR2 YSLEER. As DNA, the CDR3 is TGCGCCAGCAGCCTAGTGCTAGCGGGAGATGAGTTGATGGGCACAGATACGCAGTATTTT. Protein: CASSLVLAGDELMGTDTQYF.

V and J are TRBV3-1 (or the pseudogene TRBV3-2) and TRBJ2-7, with 12 nucleotides matching TRBD2. The V gene's germline CDR1 is LGHDT and CDR2 YNNKEL (reference sequence). J gave up 1 base and V 5 bases, and 3 bases lay outside the gene matches. There are 15 residues in the CDR3. CDR3 sequence reads: CASSKGTSGSYEQYF. The CDR3 DNA sequence: TGTGCCAGCAGCAAAGGGACTAGCGGGTCCTACGAGCAGTACTTC.

This clone was observed once. The gene calls are TRBV18 and TRBJ2-3, with D perhaps matching TRBD1 (5 bases). Trimming removed 6 bases from V and 5 bases from J, with 9 bases in between. The CDR3 loop spans 12 amino acids. Germline V gene lookup returns CDR1 KGHSH and CDR2 LQKENI. This chain's CDR3 is CASSLGLDTQYF. CDR3 DNA: TGTGCCAGCTCGTTGGGGCTAGATACGCAGTATTTT.

The chain carries TRBV19 and TRBJ2-1, with D maybe TRBD1 (8 bases). Trimming left V 5 bases short and J 9 bases short, with 14 bases between. CDR1 and CDR2 (germline): LNHDA, SQIVND (reference sequence). The CDR3 spans 13 residues. The CDR3 coding sequence is TGTGCCAGTAGTGTCAACAGGGGGGGTGAGCAGTTCTTC. Translating it yields CASSVNRGGEQFF.

This rearrangement joins TRBV7-2 to TRBJ2-1; D remains ambiguous. V dropped 0 bases and J dropped 11 bases, with 14 bases sitting between them. CDR1 and CDR2 (germline): SGHTA, FQGNSA. There are 14 residues in the CDR3. The CDR3 sequence is CASSLAGPPAQQFF. The CDR3 DNA is TGTGCCAGCAGCTTAGCGGGCCCTCCCGCCCAGCAGTTCTTC.

The chain joins TRBV7-2 to TRBJ2-1; possible D gene TRBD2, 6 bases. The length of the CDR3 is 17 residues. Trimming took off 3 bases at V and 9 bases at J, with 24 bases between the two ends. Germline CDR1 reads SGHTA; CDR2 reads FQGNSA. CDR3 amino acids: CASSFRTRDWKESEQFF. Written as DNA, the CDR3 is TGTGCCAGCAGCTTTAGAACAAGGGACTGGAAGGAAAGTGAGCAGTTCTTC.

The chain uses TRBV4-2 and TRBJ1-4, with TRBD1 matching 9 bases. The germline CDR1 and CDR2 sequences are LGHNA and YNFKEQ. The CDR3 extends over 15 amino acids. Trimming at V came to 4 bases and at J to 4 bases, leaving 4 bases not matched to a gene. The DNA for the CDR3 is TGTGCCAGCAGCCTACCGGGACAGGGTAATGAAAAACTGTTTTTT. Translating gives CASSLPGQGNEKLFF.

This clone has only one observation. V and J are TRBV7-3 and TRBJ1-1, with D perhaps TRBD1 (5 bases). CDR1 and CDR2 (germline): SGHTA, FQGTGA. The CDR3 is 14 residues long. Trimming stripped 0 bases from V and 6 bases from J, with 11 bases between. The CDR3 sequence is CASSLTARASEAFF. CDR3 DNA: TGTGCCAGCAGCTTAACTGCCAGGGCCTCTGAAGCTTTCTTT.

The gene calls are TRBV11-3 and TRBJ2-3; 7 positions match TRBD2. The CDR3 sequence is 15 residues long. The germline CDR1 and CDR2 sequences are SGHNT and YENEEA. Trimming at V came to 0 bases and at J to 2 bases, leaving 2 bases not matched to a gene. CDR3 protein: CASSLDSGYTDTQYF. The CDR3 DNA reads as TGTGCCAGCAGCTTAGATAGCGGGTACACAGATACGCAGTATTTT.

V usage is TRBV7-2 and J usage is TRBJ1-5; D not certain. Germline CDR1 SGHTA, CDR2 FQGNSA. This CDR3 comprises 16 residues. V was cut by 2 bases and J by 4 bases, with 15 bases left in between. The DNA for the CDR3 is TGTGCCAGCAGCTTATACGAGCCGATTCGGAATCAGCCCCAGCATTTT. This sequence encodes CASSLYEPIRNQPQHF. Full variable domain (missing parts from reference TRBV7-2 and TRBJ1-5): GAGVSQSPSNKVTEKGKDVELRCDPISGHTALYWYRQSLGQGLEFLIYFQGNSAPDKSGLPSDRFSAERTGGSVSTLTIQRTQQEDSAVYLCASSLYEPIRNQPQHFGDGTRLSIL.

This chain joins TRBV5-4 and TRBJ2-3; 11 nucleotides align to TRBD2. The CDR3 has 20 amino acids. Losses at the gene ends were 5 bases for V and 0 bases for J; bases not matched to a gene: 17. The germline V gene has CDR1 SGHNT and CDR2 YYREEE (reference sequence). In nucleotides, the CDR3 is TGTGCCAGCAGGTACAAGCCAAACCTAGCGGGAGGCTCTAGCACAGATACGCAGTATTTT. Protein: CASRYKPNLAGGSSTDTQYF.

V gene TRBV14 combines with J gene TRBJ2-2, with 10 bases lining up with TRBD2. The CDR3 contains 16 residues. Trimming cost V 4 bases and J 3 bases; bases outside gene matches: 5. CDR1 is SGHDN, CDR2 FVKESK, per germline. This CDR3 reads CASSLWTSGYTGELFF. The CDR3, as DNA: TGTGCCAGCAGCCTATGGACTAGCGGATACACCGGGGAGCTGTTTTTT.

This clone was counted a few times. J is TRBJ1-2 and V is TRBV4-2, with D possibly matching TRBD1 (5 bases). Trimming removed 2 bases at V and 8 bases at J, with 15 bases between. The CDR3 has 14 amino acids. Germline V lookup: CDR1 LGHNA, CDR2 YNFKEQ. The CDR3 sequence is CASSQQGSQGGYTF. In nucleotides, the CDR3 is TGTGCCAGCAGCCAACAGGGCAGTCAAGGGGGCTACACCTTC.

The chain links TRBV27 to TRBJ2-1; TRBD2 agrees at 8 bases. Germline CDR1 is MNHEY and CDR2 is SMNVEV (reference sequence). V was clipped by 8 bases and J by 7 bases; unmatched bases: 10. This CDR3 is 14 amino acids long. The CDR3: CASGREVDWNEQFF. For the CDR3, the DNA is TGTGCCAGCGGGCGGGAGGTAGATTGGAATGAGCAGTTCTTC.

V is TRBV6-5 and J is TRBJ1-3, with D unresolved. CDR3 length: 13 residues. The germline V gene encodes CDR1 MNHEY and CDR2 SVGAGI. Trimming cost V 8 bases and J 4 bases, with 12 bases left between them. CDR3 DNA: TGTGCCAGCGGGAGATTTGGAGGAAACACCATATATTTT. It yields the protein CASGRFGGNTIYF.

The chain has TRBV7-2 and TRBJ1-1, with D maybe TRBD1 (5 bases). The CDR3 is 13 residues long. The germline V gene encodes CDR1 SGHTA and CDR2 FQGNSA. Trimming removed 5 bases at V and 4 bases at J, with 11 bases between. The CDR3 loop is CASSLRQITEAFF. In DNA, the CDR3 is TGTGCCAGCAGCCTGCGACAGATCACTGAAGCTTTCTTT. Together with reference TRBV7-2 and TRBJ1-1, the CDR3 gives the full variable domain: GAGVSQSPSNKVTEKGKDVELRCDPISGHTALYWYRQSLGQGLEFLIYFQGNSAPDKSGLPSDRFSAERTGGSVSTLTIQRTQQEDSAVYLCASSLRQITEAFFGQGTRLTVV.